Sequencing of this T cell receptor beta chain was carried out in a study of immune evolution from preneoplasia to lung adenocarcinoma (dated by TCRdb to the early 2020s). In terms of the full investigation: HLA loss of heterozygosity was found in approximately 7% of AIS, over 13% of MIA and more than 25% of ADC lesions, and in no AAH lesions. The study used immune gene expression, TCR sequencing and multiplex immunofluorescence to profile the immune contexture of lung adenocarcinoma precursors and invasive adenocarcinoma. Resected precursor lesions (AAH, AIS, MIA) and invasive adenocarcinomas were compared with paired morphologically normal lung tissue. Sample size was based on specimen availability rather than a prior power calculation. Whole exome sequencing and methylation data from the same cohort of nodules were integrated with the immune data. A total of approximately 50 patients with pulmonary nodules who underwent surgical resection were included in the overall cohort. TCR sequencing data were obtained from approximately 56 patients. It was reported in the study that roughly 100 samples were used for TCR sequencing. Class I HLA alleles were inferred from exome data with POLYSOLVER, and allele-specific HLA loss was detected with LOHHLA. Study-wide conclusions, independent of this receptor: Normal lung showed the highest clonality, whereas later-stage lesions appeared to have higher T cell density and diversity but lower clonality. Because all patients were from Japan and China, applicability to Western populations was uncertain. The findings reflected association rather than direct causation, and larger cohorts with long-term follow-up and longitudinal biopsies were considered necessary. Top T cell clone frequencies were highest in normal lung and appeared to decrease progressively from AAH through AIS, MIA and invasive adenocarcinoma. The highest T cell clonality was observed in KRAS-mutant nodules compared with EGFR-mutant or double wild-type lesions.

In regard to this clone: Its target antigen remains unknown. There are no base qualities to consult, and no much larger clone falls within one base.

Between about 2014 and 2017, the patients underwent resection in either Japan or China. Two lung cancer pathologists independently reviewed H&E slides to confirm the histologic diagnosis of every case. Macro-dissection after pathologic assessment enriched premalignant or tumor cells for nucleic acid extraction. FFPE tissue was used for DNA isolation with the AllPrep DNA/RNA FFPE Kit. Using the immunoSEQ hsTCRbeta Kit, TCR beta CDR3 regions were sequenced from DNA. On the authors' methods: The ImmunoSEQ Analyzer was used to analyse the TCR sequencing data. T cell clonality was defined as 1 minus Pielou's evenness, calculated on productive rearrangements. T cell diversity was measured with the inverse Simpson index on productive templates. T cell density was TCR beta template counts normalized to usable DNA, estimated by amplifying and sequencing housekeeping genes. Two-sided Kruskal-Wallis tests were used to compare TCR metrics between histologic stages. The table comes from immuneACCESS by way of TCRdb, which keeps in-frame sequences with V and J called. Part of the clones is missing from these tables; in studies checked, under half for an unresolved V gene and the rest for unknown reasons. That table supplies the V and J calls and clone size; D and trimming were determined from the DNA. Here the sample has approximately 5,700 clones; 70% to 75% occur a single time. Over 6.5% of the sample is taken by the ten largest.

Sequencing used FFPE lung adenocarcinoma in situ tissue. The sample's cell subset or site, from its label and the paper: preinvasive adenocarcinoma in situ (AIS). The sequence derives from a person between 55 and 80 years old with lung adenocarcinoma.

The nucleotide sequence is TGCGCCAGCAGCAATCTGGGAAGAAACACTGAAGCTTTCTTT. Its coded protein is CASSNLGRNTEAFF. The receptor chain draws on TRBV5-1 and TRBJ1-1, with the D gene not clear enough to name. The CDR3 runs 14 residues from the cysteine to the phenylalanine. CDR3 DNA is the only sequence kept; it has 42 bases, read in frame from the first base. V is clipped by 4 bases and J by 2 bases, and the sequence between their germline boundaries is 12 bases long. CDR1 and CDR2, per the germline V gene, are SGHRS and YFSETQ.